The table lists the clone carrying this TCR beta chain with a few counts. Its antigen is unknown. TCRdb re-called the 5' RACE reads through MiXCR, storing one row per CDR3 protein. The table lists about 580,000 distinct CDR3 sequences, 17% of them singletons. This sample was taken from a study of T cells after yellow fever vaccination. Overall study results and limits: Any FACS-sorted repertoire could hold abundant clonotypes that contaminate it from the bulk population.

The CDR3 consists of 14 residues. Trimming stripped 4 bases from V and 7 bases from J, with 17 bases between. Germline CDR1 is SGHTA and CDR2 is FQGNSA. The TCR was taken from a man aged 18-30 years who received the YFV17D yellow fever vaccine. Specimen: PBMCs, collected 5 days after the first yellow fever vaccination. The V call is TRBV7-2, the J call TRBJ2-7; no firm D call. CDR3: CASSSHGALGEQYF. Written as DNA, the CDR3 is TGTGCCAGCAGCTCCCATGGAGCTCTGGGGGAGCAGTACTTC.